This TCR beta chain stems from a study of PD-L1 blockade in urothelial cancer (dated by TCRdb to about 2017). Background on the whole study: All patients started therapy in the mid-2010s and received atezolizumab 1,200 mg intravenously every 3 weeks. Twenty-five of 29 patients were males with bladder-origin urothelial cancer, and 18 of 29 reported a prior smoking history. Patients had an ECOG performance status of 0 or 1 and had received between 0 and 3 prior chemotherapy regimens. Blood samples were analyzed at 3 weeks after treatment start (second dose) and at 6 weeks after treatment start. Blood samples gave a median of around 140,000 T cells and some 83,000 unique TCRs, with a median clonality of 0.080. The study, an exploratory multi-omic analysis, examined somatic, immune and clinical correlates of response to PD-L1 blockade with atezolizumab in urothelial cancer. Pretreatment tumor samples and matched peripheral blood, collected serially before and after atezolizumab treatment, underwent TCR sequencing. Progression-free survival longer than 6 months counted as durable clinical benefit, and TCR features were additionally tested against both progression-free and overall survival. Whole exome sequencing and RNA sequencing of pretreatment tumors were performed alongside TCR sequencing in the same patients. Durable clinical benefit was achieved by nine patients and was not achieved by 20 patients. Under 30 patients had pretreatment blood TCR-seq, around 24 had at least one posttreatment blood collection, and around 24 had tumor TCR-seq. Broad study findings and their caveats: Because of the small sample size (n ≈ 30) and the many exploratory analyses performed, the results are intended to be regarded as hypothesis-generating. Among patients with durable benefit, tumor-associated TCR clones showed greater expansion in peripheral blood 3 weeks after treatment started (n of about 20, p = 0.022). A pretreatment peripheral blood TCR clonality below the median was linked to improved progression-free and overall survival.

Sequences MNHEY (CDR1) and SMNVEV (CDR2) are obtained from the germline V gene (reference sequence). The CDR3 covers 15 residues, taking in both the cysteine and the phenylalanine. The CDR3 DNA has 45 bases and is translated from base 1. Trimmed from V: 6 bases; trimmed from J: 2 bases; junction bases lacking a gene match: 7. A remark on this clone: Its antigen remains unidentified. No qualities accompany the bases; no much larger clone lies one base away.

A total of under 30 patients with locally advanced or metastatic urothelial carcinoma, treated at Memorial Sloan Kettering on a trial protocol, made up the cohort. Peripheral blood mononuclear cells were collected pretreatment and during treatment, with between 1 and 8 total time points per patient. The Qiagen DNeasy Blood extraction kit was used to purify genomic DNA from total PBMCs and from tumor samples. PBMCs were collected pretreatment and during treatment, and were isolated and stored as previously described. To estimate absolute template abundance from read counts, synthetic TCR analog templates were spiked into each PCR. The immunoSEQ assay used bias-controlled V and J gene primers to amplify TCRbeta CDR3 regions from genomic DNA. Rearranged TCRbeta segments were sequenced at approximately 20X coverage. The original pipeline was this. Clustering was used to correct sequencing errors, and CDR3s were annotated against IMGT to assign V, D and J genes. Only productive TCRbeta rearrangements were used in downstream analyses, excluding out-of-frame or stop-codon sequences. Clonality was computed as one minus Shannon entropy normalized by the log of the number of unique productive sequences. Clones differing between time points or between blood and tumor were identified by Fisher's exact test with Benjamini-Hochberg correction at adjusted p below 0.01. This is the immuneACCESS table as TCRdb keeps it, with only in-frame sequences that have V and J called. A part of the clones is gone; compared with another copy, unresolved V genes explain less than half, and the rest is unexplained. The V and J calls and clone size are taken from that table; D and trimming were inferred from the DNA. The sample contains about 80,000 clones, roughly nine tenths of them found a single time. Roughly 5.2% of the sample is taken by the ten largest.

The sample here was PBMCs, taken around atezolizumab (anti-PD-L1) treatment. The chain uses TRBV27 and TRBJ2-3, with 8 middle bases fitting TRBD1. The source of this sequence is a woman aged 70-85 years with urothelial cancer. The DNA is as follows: TGTGCCAGCAGCCGGGGACAGGACCTCACAGATACGCAGTATTTT. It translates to CASSRGQDLTDTQYF.